This TCR beta chain was obtained from a study of blood T cell repertoires in COVID-19. The CDR3 contains 15 residues. Germline lookup yields CDR1 GTSNPN and CDR2 SVGIG (reference sequence). Which cohort a participant joined came from the clinical history participants gave. No more than 2 weeks before study entry, exposed participants had met a case of COVID-19. TCRdb's table, derived via immunoSEQ multiplex PCR, lists solely in-frame clones and lacks some. The sample lists some 320,000 clones, roughly 90% seen once, with around 3.9% in the top ten. The sequence was obtained from a woman in her twenties or thirties who had been exposed to COVID-19. Material: PBMCs or T cells enriched from blood (not recorded which). The gene calls are TRBV30 and TRBJ2-3; D perhaps matches TRBD2 (5 bases). This chain's CDR3 is CARTDPSISADTQYF. The DNA of the CDR3 is TGTGCTCGGACGGACCCTTCTATTAGCGCAGATACGCAGTATTTT.